The T cell receptor beta chain described here comes from a study of identical twins. Addition of a universal primer site occurred through template switching, and cDNA carried unique molecular identifiers. TCRdb re-analysed the 5' RACE reads in MiXCR, keeping a single row per CDR3 protein. The data contain some 250,000 distinct CDR3 sequences, 5.5% to 7.5% of them singletons. This clonotype appeared a few times. Germline assignment: CDR1 SGHAT and CDR2 FQNNGV. This CDR3 comprises 14 residues. V lost 4 bases, J lost 4 bases, and 12 bases lay in between. These same data were also listed under a study on T cells expressing NK-cell markers. From that study: In a handful of donors, dominant clonotypes made up 28.3-60.1% of CD3+CD56-NKG2C+ cells.

The chain has TRBV11-2 and TRBJ2-3, with D unclear. Sequencing was carried out using CD8+ T cells sorted from blood. This clonotype was sampled from a young woman in good health. This CDR3 reads CASSSPVGADTQYF. CDR3 nucleotide sequence: TGTGCCAGCAGCTCCCCCGTGGGTGCAGATACGCAGTATTTT.